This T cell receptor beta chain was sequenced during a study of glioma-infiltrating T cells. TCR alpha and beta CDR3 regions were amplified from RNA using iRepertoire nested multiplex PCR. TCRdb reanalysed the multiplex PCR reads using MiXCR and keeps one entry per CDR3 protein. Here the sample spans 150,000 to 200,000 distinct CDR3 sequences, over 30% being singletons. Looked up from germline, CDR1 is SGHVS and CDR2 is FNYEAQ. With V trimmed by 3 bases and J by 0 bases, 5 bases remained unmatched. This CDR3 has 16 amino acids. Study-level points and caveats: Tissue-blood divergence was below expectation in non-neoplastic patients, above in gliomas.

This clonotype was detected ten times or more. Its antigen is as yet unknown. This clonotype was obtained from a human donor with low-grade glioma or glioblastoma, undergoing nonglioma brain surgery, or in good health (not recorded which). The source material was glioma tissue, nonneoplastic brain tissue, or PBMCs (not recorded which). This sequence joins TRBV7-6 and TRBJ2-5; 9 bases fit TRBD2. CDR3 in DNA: TGTGCCAGCAGCTTCCGACTAGCGGAAAACCAAGAGACCCAGTACTTC. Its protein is CASSFRLAENQETQYF.